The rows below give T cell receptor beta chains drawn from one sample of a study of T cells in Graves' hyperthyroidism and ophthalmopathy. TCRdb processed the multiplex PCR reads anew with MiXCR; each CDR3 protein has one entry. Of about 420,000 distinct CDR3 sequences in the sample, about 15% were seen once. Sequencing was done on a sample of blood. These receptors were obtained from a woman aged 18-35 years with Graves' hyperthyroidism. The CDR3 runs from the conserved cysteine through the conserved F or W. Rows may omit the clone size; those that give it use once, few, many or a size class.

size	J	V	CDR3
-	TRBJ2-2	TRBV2	CASSADRPNTGELFF
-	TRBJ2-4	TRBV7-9	CASSLGLASGGPEAKNIQYF
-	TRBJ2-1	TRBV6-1	CATRTSGSLSYNEQFF
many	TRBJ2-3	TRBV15	CATSRDLPGGGTDTQYF
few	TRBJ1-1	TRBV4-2	CASSGEVNTEAFF
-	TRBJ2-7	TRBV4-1	CASSQMAGDTYEQYF
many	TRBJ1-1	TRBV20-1	CSARGLIGRNTEAFF
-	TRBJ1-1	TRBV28	CASSSPTGHTEAFF
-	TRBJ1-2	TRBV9	CASSTPSRTATTNYGYTF
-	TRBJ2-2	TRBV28	CASRPPGTQYTGELFF
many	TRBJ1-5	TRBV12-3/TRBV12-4	CASRWGVSNQPQHF
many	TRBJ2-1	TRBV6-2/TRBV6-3	CASSDTTSGRNEQFF
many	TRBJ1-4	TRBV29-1	CSVQQQGTNEKLFF
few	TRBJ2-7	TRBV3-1	CASTPTGKSYEQYF
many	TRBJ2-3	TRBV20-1	CSAPATTDTQYF
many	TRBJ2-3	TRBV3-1	CASSQGTAGSTDTQYF
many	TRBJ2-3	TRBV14	CASSQARWGRGGDTQYF
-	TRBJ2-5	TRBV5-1	CASSSSAGGPYGETQYF
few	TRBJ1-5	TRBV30	CAWTLDSNQPQHF
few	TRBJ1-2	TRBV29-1	CSVVSATPAPNYGYTF
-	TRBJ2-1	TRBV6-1	CASSTMRTSGRNEQFF
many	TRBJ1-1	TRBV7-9	CASSFLPGQLNTEAFF
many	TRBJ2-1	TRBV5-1	CASSLGASYNEQFF
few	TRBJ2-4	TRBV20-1	CSARDFGGGLAKNIQYF
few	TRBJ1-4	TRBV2	CAARGGREEKLFF
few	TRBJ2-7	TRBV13	CASSLRDRGGHEQYF
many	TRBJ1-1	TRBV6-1	CASSDGGQGYTEAFF
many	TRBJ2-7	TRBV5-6	CASSLATGQGHYEQYF
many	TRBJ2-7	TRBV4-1	CASSQSDRTYEQYF
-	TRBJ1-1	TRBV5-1	CASSLVTGGLATEAFF
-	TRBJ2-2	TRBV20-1	CSAPRQGGGELFF
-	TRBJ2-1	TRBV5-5	CASSGTGTQFF
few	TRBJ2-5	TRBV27	CASSLGGGNGKTQYF
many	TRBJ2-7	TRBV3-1	CASSQGTGTQYF
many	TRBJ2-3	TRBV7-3	CASSLGQGPSTDTQYF
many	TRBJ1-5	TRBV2	CASGGAYQPQHF
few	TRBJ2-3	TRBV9	CASSVEVGLVYTQYF
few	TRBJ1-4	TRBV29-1	CSVWTGITTNEKLFF
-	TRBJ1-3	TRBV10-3	CAIDQGLGNTIYF
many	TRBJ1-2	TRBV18	CASSPAGGRGKGYTF
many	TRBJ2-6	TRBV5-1	CASSLQGGANVLTF